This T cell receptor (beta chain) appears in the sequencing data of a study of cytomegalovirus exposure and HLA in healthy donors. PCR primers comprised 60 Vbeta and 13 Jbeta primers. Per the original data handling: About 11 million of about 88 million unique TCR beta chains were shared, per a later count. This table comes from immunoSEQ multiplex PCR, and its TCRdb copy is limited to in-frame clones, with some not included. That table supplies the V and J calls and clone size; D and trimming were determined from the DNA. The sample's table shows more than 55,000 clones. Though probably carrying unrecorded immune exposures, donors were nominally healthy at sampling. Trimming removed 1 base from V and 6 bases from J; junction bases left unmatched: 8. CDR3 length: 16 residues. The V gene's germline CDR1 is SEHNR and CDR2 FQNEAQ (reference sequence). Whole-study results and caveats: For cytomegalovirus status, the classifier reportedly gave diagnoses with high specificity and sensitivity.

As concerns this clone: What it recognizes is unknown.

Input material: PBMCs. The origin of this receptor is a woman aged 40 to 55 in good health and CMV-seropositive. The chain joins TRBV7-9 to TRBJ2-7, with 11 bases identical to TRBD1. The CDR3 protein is CASSLDPGQGGLEQYF. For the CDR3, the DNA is TGTGCCAGCAGCTTAGACCCGGGACAGGGGGGTCTCGAGCAGTACTTC.